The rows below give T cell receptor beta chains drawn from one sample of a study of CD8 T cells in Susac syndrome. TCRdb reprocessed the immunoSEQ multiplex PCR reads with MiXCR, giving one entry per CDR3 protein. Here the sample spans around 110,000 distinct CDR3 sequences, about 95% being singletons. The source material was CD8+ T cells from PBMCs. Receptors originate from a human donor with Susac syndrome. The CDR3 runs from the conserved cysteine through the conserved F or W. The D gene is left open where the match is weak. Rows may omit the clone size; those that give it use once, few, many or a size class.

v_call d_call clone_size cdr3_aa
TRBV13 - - CASSRERYF
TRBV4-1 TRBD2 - CASSPTSGGAPRIQYF
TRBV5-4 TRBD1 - CASGTGQYEQYF
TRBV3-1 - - CASSQDMGNTGELFF
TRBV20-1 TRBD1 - CSARGDRVYGYTF
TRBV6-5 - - CASSTAGGELFF
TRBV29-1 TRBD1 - CSVPGTVSYEQYF
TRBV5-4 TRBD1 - CASSVTGGNSPLHF
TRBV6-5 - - CASSYSGGRSYEQYF
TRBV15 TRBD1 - CATSTGQGTEQYF
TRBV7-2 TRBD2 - CASSLVPGLAGGPTDTQYF
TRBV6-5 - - CASSYSAGVGANVLTF
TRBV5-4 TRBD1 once CASSQTGTGMPYEQYF
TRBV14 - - CASSPGRHNEQFF
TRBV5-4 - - CASSLESDQQYF
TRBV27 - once CASSLAGLSEGTQYF
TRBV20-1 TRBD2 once CSAYGLAGEETQYF
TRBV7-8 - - CASSLGAGAPTEAFF
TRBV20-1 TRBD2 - CSARTSGNYEQYF
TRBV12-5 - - CASGSPGGRETQYF
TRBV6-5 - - CASSYSPGTYEQYF
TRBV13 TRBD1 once CASSPGGRNTEAFF
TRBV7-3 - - CASSSFDSPRYSPLHF
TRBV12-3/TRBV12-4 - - CASSLGPAQYF
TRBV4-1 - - CASSEQGGDTQYF
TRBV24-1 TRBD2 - CATPFCGGCTDTQYF